These 27 T cell receptor beta chains were sequenced from one sample in a study of glioma-infiltrating T cells after dendritic cell vaccination. The method was immunoSEQ multiplex PCR; TCRdb's version includes in-frame clones alone and lacks a portion of them. The sample carries 65,000 to 90,000 clones, over 70% recorded once. The sequencing here drew on blood, taken before dendritic cell vaccination. These TCRs come from a human donor with glioblastoma.

The chain combines TRBV19 with TRBJ2-7; D perhaps matches TRBD2 (5 bases). The CDR3 is 14 residues long. From germline, CDR1 is LNHDA and CDR2 SQIVND (reference sequence). V shed 0 bases and J shed 7 bases, with 13 bases lying between them. CDR3: CASSIDSTPGEQYF. The CDR3 DNA reads TGTGCCAGTAGTATAGACTCGACCCCGGGGGAGCAGTACTTC. The full variable domain, rest sourced from reference TRBV19 and TRBJ2-7, is DGGITQSPKYLFRKEGQNVTLSCEQNLNHDAMYWYRQDPGQGLRLIYYSQIVNDFQKGDIAEGYSVSREKKESFPLTVTSAQKNPTAFYLCASSIDSTPGEQYFGPGTRLTVT.

This clone was recorded only once. The chain recombines TRBV21-1 with TRBJ1-2; the D call TRBD1 from the table was never checked on the DNA. TRBV21-1 constitutes a pseudogene. This CDR3 contains 14 residues. CDR3 sequence reads: CASSRTGGDYGYTF. The CDR3 DNA reads TGTGCCAGCAGCAGGACAGGGGGGGACTATGGCTACACCTTC.

The chain is built from TRBV7-2 and TRBJ2-5; weak D call: TRBD1 (5 bases). Per germline, CDR1 SGHTA and CDR2 FQGNSA. Trimming removed 6 bases at V and 5 bases at J, with 22 bases between. There are 16 residues in the CDR3. The CDR3 spells CASSSPRVRGLETQYF. DNA of the CDR3: TGTGCCAGCAGTTCTCCAAGAGTTAGGGGTCTCGAGACCCAGTACTTC.

The J gene is TRBJ2-2, the V gene TRBV6-6; TRBD2 agrees at 10 bases. This CDR3 spans 16 amino acids. The ends lost 6 bases at V and 3 bases at J; junction bases unmatched: 7. The V gene's germline CDR1 is MNHNY and CDR2 SVGAGI (reference sequence). CDR3 amino acids: CASRKSGRGDTGELFF. The CDR3 DNA sequence: TGTGCCAGCAGAAAAAGCGGGAGGGGGGACACCGGGGAGCTGTTTTTT.

DNA of the CDR3: TGTGCCAGCTCCCCTATGCTAGCGGGAGGGAGGAATGAGCAGTTCTTC. Its translation: CASSPMLAGGRNEQFF. This chain joins TRBV18 and TRBJ2-1; 12 nucleotides match TRBD2. Germline loops: CDR1 KGHSH, CDR2 LQKENI. Losses at the gene ends were 6 bases for V and 7 bases for J; bases not matched to a gene: 10. This CDR3 is built from 16 residues.

The rearrangement uses TRBV7-2 and TRBJ2-2; 7 bases are shared with TRBD1. Unmatched junction bases numbered 11, after V lost 5 bases and J lost 8 bases. This CDR3 region has 15 residues. CDR1 and CDR2 from the germline V gene are SGHTA and FQGNSA. As DNA, the CDR3 is TGTGCCAGCAGCCCCCGGGACAGCCCGGCGGGGGAGCTGTTTTTT. Its protein is CASSPRDSPAGELFF.

Written as DNA, the CDR3 is TGTGCCAGCAGTTTATGGCCGGGAATCACAGATACGCAGTATTTT. Amino acids: CASSLWPGITDTQYF. This chain uses TRBV27 with TRBJ2-3; D perhaps matches TRBD2 (5 bases). Trimming pared 1 base from V and 2 bases from J, leaving 10 bases between. Germline V gives CDR1 MNHEY, CDR2 SMNVEV (reference sequence). This CDR3 has 15 amino acids.

The V call is TRBV7-9, the J call TRBJ1-2, with 9 bases matching TRBD1. The CDR3 loop spans 15 amino acids. Trimming removed 1 base from V and 3 bases from J; junction bases left unmatched: 3. Germline V gene data show CDR1 as SEHNR and CDR2 as FQNEAQ (reference sequence). CDR3 nucleotides: TGTGCCAGCAGCTTAGAAGGACAGGGGTACTATGGCTACACCTTC. Translated: CASSLEGQGYYGYTF.

The chain has TRBV7-2 and TRBJ1-5; perhaps TRBD1 as D (6 bases). The CDR3 runs 16 residues. Deletions cut 2 bases from V and 4 bases from J, with 15 bases between. The V gene's germline CDR1 is SGHTA and CDR2 FQGNSA. The CDR3 here is CASSLTSTGRNQPQHF. In DNA form, the CDR3 reads TGTGCCAGCAGCTTAACTAGTACAGGGAGAAATCAGCCCCAGCATTTT.

Of note for this clone: A junction end diverges from the germline sequence, so it may reflect a read error. V is TRBV5-8 and J is TRBJ1-2, with 10 bases fitting TRBD1. CDR1 and CDR2 (germline): SGHTS, YDEGEE. CDR3 length: 13 residues. The CDR3 DNA is TGTGCCAGCAGCAGGGTGGGACAGGGGCAGCCGAACTTC. Its translation is CASSRVGQGQPNF. The variable domain in full, with the rest retrieved from reference TRBV5-8 and TRBJ1-2, is EAGVTQSPTHLIKTRGQQATLRCSPISGHTSVYWYQQALGLGLQFLLWYDEGEERNRGNFPPRFSGRQFPNYSSELNVNALELEDSALYLCASSRVGQGQPNFGSGTRLTVV.

The chain has TRBV7-2 and TRBJ1-3; D remains ambiguous. Germline V gives CDR1 SGHTA, CDR2 FQGNSA. V gave up 1 base and J gave up 1 base, with 14 bases separating them. The CDR3 contains 17 residues. CDR3 bases: TGTGCCAGCAGCTTAGATGGCCAAATGGTTTCTGGAAACACCATATATTTT. It is translated as CASSLDGQMVSGNTIYF.

The rearrangement uses TRBV9 and TRBJ1-1; D uncertain. CDR1 is SGDLS, CDR2 YYNGEE, per germline. The CDR3 extends over 14 amino acids. Trimming stripped 3 bases from V and 7 bases from J, with 16 bases between. The CDR3 DNA reads as TGTGCCAGCAGCGACGGGAAGTCCGAAGTTGAAGCTTTCTTT. It yields the protein CASSDGKSEVEAFF.

V is TRBV7-9 and J is TRBJ1-1; D not resolved. The ends were cut back, 1 base at V and 1 base at J, with 10 bases in the middle. Germline CDR1 reads SEHNR; CDR2 reads FQNEAQ (reference sequence). There are 15 residues in the CDR3. The CDR3 DNA follows: TGTGCCAGCAGCTTAGTTCAGGCACCGAACACTGAAGCTTTCTTT. Amino acid sequence: CASSLVQAPNTEAFF.

The V and J genes are TRBV6-6 and TRBJ2-7, with 8 positions matching TRBD2. This CDR3 region has 15 residues. V shed 2 bases, J shed 7 bases, and the junction held 10 bases outside the gene matches. Germline assignment: CDR1 MNHNY and CDR2 SVGAGI (reference sequence). The CDR3 loop is CASSYLRAGEGEQYV. The CDR3 DNA reads as TGTGCCAGCAGTTACCTGAGAGCGGGAGAAGGTGAGCAGTACGTC.

V and J are TRBV18 and TRBJ2-3, with D possibly being TRBD2 (5 bases). CDR1 and CDR2 (germline): KGHSH, LQKENI. CDR3 length equals 14 residues. Trimming shortened V by 3 bases and J by 4 bases, and 11 bases separated the two germline ends. The CDR3 region has the DNA TGTGCCAGCTCACCTGTTGTGGAGGCAGATACGCAGTATTTT. This codes for CASSPVVEADTQYF.

In its sample, this clone was seen once. The chain links TRBV7-8 to TRBJ2-7; 8 bases line up with TRBD2. The V and J ends lost 3 bases and 6 bases, in that order; junction bases with no gene match: 7. The CDR3 extends over 14 amino acids. The germline gives CDR1 SGHVS, CDR2 FQNEAQ. The CDR3 bases are TGTGCCAGCAGCTTCGCGGGGGGCTCTTTCGAGCAGTACTTC. It is translated as CASSFAGGSFEQYF.

This clone was seen only a few times. The chain uses TRBV5-1 and TRBJ2-7; 9 positions match TRBD2. The V and J ends lost 1 base and 2 bases, in that order; junction bases with no gene match: 4. The CDR3 loop spans 15 amino acids. Germline V gene lookup returns CDR1 SGHRS and CDR2 YFSETQ. The CDR3 loop reads CASSLLPSGTYEQYV. For the CDR3, the DNA is TGCGCCAGCAGCTTGTTGCCTAGCGGGACCTACGAGCAGTACGTC.

The chain recombines TRBV27 with TRBJ1-6; 9 nucleotides agree with TRBD1. V was pared by 8 bases and J by 13 bases, with 12 bases of the junction left unmatched. The CDR3 consists of 14 residues. In germline, CDR1 is MNHEY, CDR2 SMNVEV (reference sequence). The CDR3 nucleotides are TGTGCCAGCTCGGATCCGGGACAGGGTACCCCCCTCCACTTT. This sequence encodes CASSDPGQGTPLHF.

The chain uses TRBV30 and TRBJ1-5, with D unresolved. This CDR3 has 13 amino acids. CDR1 and CDR2 (germline): GTSNPN, SVGIG (reference sequence). V lost 4 bases and J lost 7, with 14 bases in between. The DNA of the CDR3 is TGTGCCTGGACCTCCCGAGCGGGGCAGCCCCAGCATTTT. This codes for CAWTSRAGQPQHF.

The genes are TRBV2 and TRBJ2-1, with 9 bases lining up with TRBD2. Germline CDR1 reads SNHLY; CDR2 reads FYNNEI. This CDR3 region has 17 residues. The J segment lost 3 bases and the V segment lost 1 base, leaving 7 bases of the junction unmatched. The chain's CDR3 is CASSEVGAGGYYNEQFF. DNA for the CDR3: TGTGCCAGCAGTGAAGTGGGAGCGGGGGGCTACTACAATGAGCAGTTCTTC. The whole variable domain, filled in from reference TRBV2 and TRBJ2-1, reads EPEVTQTPSHQVTQMGQEVILRCVPISNHLYFYWYRQILGQKVEFLVSFYNNEISEKSEIFDDQFSVERPDGSNFTLKIRSTKLEDSAMYFCASSEVGAGGYYNEQFFGPGTRLTVL.

CDR3 protein: CASSQGRGSNQPQHF. CDR3 DNA sequence: TGTGCCAGCAGCCAAGGACGGGGGAGCAATCAGCCCCAGCATTTT. J is TRBJ1-5 and V is TRBV2, with TRBD1 as a possible D gene (5 bases). Germline V gene sequence: CDR1 SNHLY, CDR2 FYNNEI. The CDR3 has 15 amino acids. Between the trimmed V and J ends, which lost 6 bases and 1 base, there was a span of 13 bases.

The chain joins TRBV7-9 to TRBJ1-2, with D possibly being TRBD1 (6 bases). The V end was cut by 8 bases, the J end by 7 bases, with 17 bases between. The CDR3 extends over 13 amino acids. Looked up from germline, CDR1 is SEHNR and CDR2 is FQNEAQ (reference sequence). The CDR3 coding sequence is TGTGCCAGCTCTGGACAAACAGGGCTTGGCTACACCTTC. Its translation: CASSGQTGLGYTF.

The rearrangement uses TRBV7-2 and TRBJ1-6; 8 nucleotides line up with TRBD1. V gave up 4 bases and J gave up 14 bases; unmatched junction bases: 13. This CDR3 comprises 15 residues. Germline assignment: CDR1 SGHTA and CDR2 FQGNSA. CDR3 sequence reads: CASSSRQGTSEALHF. The CDR3 DNA reads as TGTGCCAGCAGCTCCCGACAGGGGACAAGCGAGGCCCTCCACTTT.

The CDR3: CASSLRTSFVHEQYF. The DNA of the CDR3 is TGTGCCAGCAGCTTACGGACTAGCTTCGTTCACGAGCAGTACTTC. The V and J genes are TRBV7-8 and TRBJ2-7; 8 nucleotides agree with TRBD2. Germline CDR1 is SGHVS and CDR2 is FQNEAQ. The CDR3 runs 15 residues. J lost 5 bases, V lost 2 bases, and 8 bases had no gene match. Combining the CDR3 with reference TRBV7-8 and TRBJ2-7 gives the whole variable domain GAGVSQSPRYKVAKRGQDVALRCDPISGHVSLFWYQQALGQGPEFLTYFQNEAQLDKSGLPSDRFFAERPEGSVSTLKIQRTQQEDSAVYLCASSLRTSFVHEQYFGPGTRLTVT.

CDR3 sequence reads: CASSSPGQAAGELFF. CDR3 in DNA: TGTGCCAGCAGCAGTCCCGGACAGGCGGCCGGGGAGCTGTTTTTT. This chain joins TRBV5-4 and TRBJ2-2; 7 bases are a match to TRBD1. Germline assignment: CDR1 SGHNT and CDR2 YYREEE (reference sequence). The CDR3 totals 15 residues. The V gene end was trimmed by 4 bases and the J gene end by 6 bases; junction bases not matched to a gene: 9.

The rearrangement uses TRBV5-6 and TRBJ2-5; D possibly corresponds to TRBD2 (5 bases). Germline loops: CDR1 SGHDT, CDR2 YYEEEE. CDR3 length: 16 residues. Trimming took off 3 bases at V and 4 bases at J, with 19 bases between the two ends. CDR3 in amino acids: CASSSTPGLLRETQYF. The CDR3 DNA sequence: TGTGCCAGCAGCTCAACCCCCGGACTTCTTCGAGAGACCCAGTACTTC.

J is TRBJ1-2 and V is TRBV6-6; D might be TRBD1 (6 bases). The germline gives CDR1 MNHNY, CDR2 SVGAGI (reference sequence). CDR3 length: 13 amino acids. The ends were cut back, 6 bases at V and 1 base at J, with 9 bases in the middle. The CDR3 spells CASSLDSNYGYTF. CDR3 bases: TGTGCCAGCAGCCTGGACAGTAACTATGGCTACACCTTC.